The present entry profiles one T cell receptor beta chain with its context. The data derive from a study of long-term antiretroviral therapy in people with HIV. Overall study: About a decade before 2015, the earliest samples were taken when ART was typically delayed.

Germline CDR1 reads MGHRA; CDR2 reads YSYEKL. This CDR3 is 16 amino acids long. Trimming removed 0 bases at V and 0 bases at J, with 12 bases between. The immunoSEQ assay was v3.0, run at survey level. Profiling relied on immunoSEQ multiplex PCR, and the TCRdb table lists in-frame clones only, not all of them. The sample gives 25,000 to 30,000 clones, about 89% of which show up once; less than 4.5% is in the top ten. This TCR derives from a man aged 18 to 30 with HIV. This chain links TRBV4-1 with TRBJ2-7; no clear D gene. The sequencing used unsorted PBMCs, collected 3.1 years after starting antiretroviral therapy. The CDR3 DNA follows: TGCGCCAGCAGCCAAGAGGCGGCTCCCCGCTCCTACGAGCAGTACTTC. Translating it yields CASSQEAAPRSYEQYF.